A selection of T cell receptor beta chains follows, all from one sample in a study of blood T cell repertoires in COVID-19. Libraries were prepared by immunoSEQ multiplex PCR; TCRdb keeps only in-frame clonotypes and omits some of them. Of roughly 200,000 clones in the sample, nearly 90% were seen once. The material sequenced was PBMCs or T cells enriched from blood (not recorded which). These receptors were collected from a woman aged 25 to 39 with acute COVID-19. The CDR3 runs from the conserved cysteine through the conserved F or W. The D gene is left open where the match is weak. Clone size is given for some rows only: seen once, a few or many times, or a class if the clone is expanded.

NA,TRBJ1-5,NA,TRBV2,CASNADNINQPQHF,TGTGCCAGCAATGCCGACAATATAAATCAGCCCCAGCATTTT
TRBD1,TRBJ2-5,NA,TRBV5-1,CASSLGGQGGHETQYF,TGCGCCAGCAGCTTGGGGGGACAGGGAGGGCACGAGACCCAGTACTTC
TRBD2,TRBJ2-1,few,TRBV4-2,CASSLMDGGAAEQFF,TGTGCCAGCAGCCTAATGGACGGGGGGGCTGCTGAGCAGTTCTTC
TRBD1,TRBJ2-7,NA,TRBV19,CASSMHGTGGLEQYF,TGTGCCAGTAGTATGCACGGGACAGGGGGCTTGGAGCAGTACTTC
NA,TRBJ1-2,few,TRBV4-3,CASSPLRTPDRYGYTF,TGCGCCAGCAGCCCACTCCGGACACCAGACCGCTATGGCTACACCTTC
NA,TRBJ1-2,NA,TRBV30,CAWSVGGNGYTF,TGTGCCTGGAGTGTAGGAGGCAATGGCTACACCTTC
NA,TRBJ2-7,NA,TRBV5-4,CASSLASGRGSYEQYF,TGTGCCAGCAGCTTGGCGAGTGGCAGGGGCTCCTACGAGCAGTACTTC
TRBD1,TRBJ1-2,NA,TRBV4-3,CASSPQGNYGYTF,TGCGCCAGCAGCCCACAGGGGAACTATGGCTACACCTTC
TRBD1,TRBJ1-5,once,TRBV2,CASSDDREDQPQHF,TGTGCCAGCAGTGATGACAGGGAGGATCAGCCCCAGCATTTT
TRBD1,TRBJ1-4,NA,TRBV12-3/TRBV12-4,CASSKAGGEKLFF,TGTGCCAGCAGTAAGGCAGGGGGCGAAAAACTGTTTTTT
TRBD1,TRBJ1-1,NA,TRBV19,CASSISRDRAAFF,TGTGCCAGTAGTATCTCCCGGGACAGGGCAGCTTTCTTT
NA,TRBJ1-5,NA,TRBV3-1/TRBV3-2,CASSQDSGASNQPQHF,TGTGCCAGCAGCCAAGACTCAGGGGCTAGCAATCAGCCCCAGCATTTT
TRBD2,TRBJ2-1,NA,TRBV4-3,CASSQSGGDYNEQFF,TGCGCCAGCAGCCAGAGCGGGGGAGACTACAATGAGCAGTTCTTC
NA,TRBJ2-5,NA,TRBV11-2,CASSLLPRGRLGETQYF,TGTGCCAGCAGCTTACTCCCCCGGGGGAGGTTGGGTGAGACCCAGTACTTC
TRBD1,TRBJ2-2,NA,TRBV4-1,CASSHPQGQGGTGELFF,TGCGCCAGCAGCCACCCCCAGGGACAGGGAGGGACCGGGGAGCTGTTTTTT
NA,TRBJ1-5,NA,TRBV19,CASSISDIAFQPQHF,TGTGCCAGTAGTATCTCTGACATAGCGTTTCAGCCCCAGCATTTT
NA,TRBJ2-3,NA,TRBV4-3,CASSSLRDFPGIPDTQYF,TGCGCCAGCAGCTCACTCCGGGACTTCCCTGGAATTCCGGATACGCAGTATTTT
NA,TRBJ2-7,once,TRBV10-3,CAIAGQLEDEQYF,TGTGCCATCGCCGGACAACTCGAAGACGAGCAGTACTTC
NA,TRBJ2-7,NA,TRBV7-2,CASSLDIGQDIYEQYF,TGTGCCAGCAGCTTAGATATTGGGCAGGATATCTACGAGCAGTACTTC
NA,TRBJ1-2,NA,TRBV5-8,CASSLWVLGSGYTF,TGTGCCAGCAGCTTGTGGGTCCTGGGCTCAGGCTACACCTTC
TRBD1,TRBJ1-3,NA,TRBV7-8,CASSLARTGAGNTIYF,TGTGCCAGCAGCTTAGCAAGGACAGGGGCGGGAAACACCATATATTTT
NA,TRBJ2-1,NA,TRBV4-1,CASSLMDSSYNEQFF,TGCGCCAGCAGCCTTATGGACTCCTCCTACAATGAGCAGTTCTTC
TRBD1,TRBJ1-1,NA,TRBV30,CAWKVTGSTEAFF,TGTGCCTGGAAAGTGACAGGGTCCACTGAAGCTTTCTTT
TRBD1,TRBJ2-7,NA,TRBV19,CASREDRDSYEQYF,TGTGCCAGTAGGGAGGACAGGGACTCCTACGAGCAGTACTTC
NA,TRBJ1-1,NA,TRBV11-2,CAIRGDPGAEAFF,TGTGCTATCCGGGGGGACCCGGGGGCTGAAGCTTTCTTT
TRBD1,TRBJ2-3,NA,TRBV18,CASSPRPGTGTSSTDTQYF,TGTGCCAGCTCACCCCGTCCCGGGACAGGGACCTCTAGCACAGATACGCAGTATTTT
NA,TRBJ2-7,NA,TRBV25-1,CASSQTGSEQYF,TGTGCCAGCAGCCAAACAGGGAGCGAACAGTACTTC
NA,TRBJ1-4,NA,TRBV5-1,CASSSGRGEKLFF,TGCGCCAGCAGCTCGGGCAGGGGCGAAAAACTGTTTTTT
NA,TRBJ1-2,NA,TRBV18,CASSALLDIDYGYTF,TGTGCCAGCTCAGCCCTGCTGGACATCGACTATGGCTACACCTTC
NA,TRBJ2-1,few,TRBV5-4,CASSQGSYNEQFF,TGTGCCAGCAGCCAGGGGTCTTACAATGAGCAGTTCTTC
TRBD1,TRBJ1-2,NA,TRBV19,CASSIDRQGANYGYTF,TGTGCCAGTAGTATAGATCGACAGGGAGCTAACTATGGCTACACCTTC
NA,TRBJ2-2,NA,TRBV4-1,CASSQDRQGELFF,TGCGCCAGCAGCCAAGATAGACAGGGGGAGCTGTTTTTT
NA,TRBJ1-2,NA,TRBV2,CASSREDYGYTF,TGTGCCAGCAGCCGGGAAGACTATGGCTACACCTTC
NA,TRBJ1-1,NA,TRBV15,CATSPPMTRVYTEAFF,TGTGCCACCAGTCCGCCCATGACCAGGGTGTACACTGAAGCTTTCTTT
TRBD1,TRBJ2-2,NA,TRBV10-1,CASRAGGTGELFF,TGCGCCAGCAGGGCAGGGGGCACCGGGGAGCTGTTTTTT
TRBD1,TRBJ1-6,NA,TRBV5-1,CASSLQQGAGSPLHF,TGCGCCAGCAGCTTGCAACAGGGGGCCGGCTCACCCCTCCACTTT
NA,TRBJ2-2,NA,TRBV12-3/TRBV12-4,CASSFSGTGELFF,TGTGCCAGCAGTTTTTCGGGGACCGGGGAGCTGTTTTTT
TRBD1,TRBJ2-7,NA,TRBV10-3,CAISGTGYEQYF,TGTGCCATCAGTGGGACAGGGTACGAGCAGTACTTC
NA,TRBJ2-3,NA,TRBV5-1,CASSSAKSTDTQYF,TGCGCCAGCAGCTCCGCTAAGAGCACAGATACGCAGTATTTT
NA,TRBJ2-7,NA,TRBV11-2,CASSLAPSYEQYF,TGTGCCAGCAGCTTGGCCCCCTCCTACGAGCAGTACTTC
NA,TRBJ1-3,NA,TRBV30,CAWSVRNGANTIYF,TGTGCCTGGAGTGTACGGAACGGAGCAAACACCATATATTTT
TRBD1,TRBJ2-7,NA,TRBV18,CASSPPEGRGPGEQYF,TGTGCCAGCTCACCACCGGAAGGAAGGGGGCCTGGCGAGCAGTACTTC
TRBD1,TRBJ1-2,NA,TRBV5-1,CASSSSPSTGGFYGYTF,TGCGCCAGCAGCTCTAGCCCTTCGACAGGGGGCTTCTATGGCTACACCTTC
TRBD1,TRBJ1-2,NA,TRBV2,CASSVDRGQGYTF,TGTGCCAGCAGTGTAGACAGGGGGCAAGGCTACACCTTC
NA,TRBJ2-7,few,TRBV5-6,CASSLLRDEQYF,TGTGCCAGCAGCTTATTACGGGACGAGCAGTACTTC
NA,TRBJ2-2,few,TRBV7-2,CASSFFGGDTGELFF,TGTGCCAGCAGCTTTTTCGGGGGAGACACCGGGGAGCTGTTTTTT
NA,TRBJ2-5,NA,TRBV6-4,CASTTKFRGSRETQYF,TGTGCCAGCACAACAAAATTCAGGGGTTCGCGAGAGACCCAGTACTTC
TRBD2,TRBJ2-7,NA,TRBV5-1,CASSSGGATYEQYF,TGCGCCAGCAGCTCGGGGGGGGCAACCTACGAGCAGTACTTC
NA,TRBJ1-1,once,TRBV5-6,CASSVAGGVGTEAFF,TGTGCCAGCAGCGTTGCCGGGGGAGTAGGGACTGAAGCTTTCTTT
NA,TRBJ1-4,once,TRBV6-1,CASSEEGSGDEKLFF,TGTGCCAGCAGTGAAGAGGGGTCTGGGGATGAAAAACTGTTTTTT
TRBD1,TRBJ1-6,NA,TRBV6-5,CASSDRDEEESPLHF,TGTGCCAGCAGCGACAGGGACGAAGAGGAGTCACCCCTCCACTTT
TRBD1,TRBJ1-1,NA,TRBV18,CASSPWGQKSNTEAFF,TGTGCCAGCTCACCATGGGGACAGAAGTCGAACACTGAAGCTTTCTTT
NA,TRBJ1-1,once,TRBV20-1,CSAPRGPEAFF,TGCAGTGCACCCCGAGGGCCTGAAGCTTTCTTT
TRBD1,TRBJ1-1,NA,TRBV19,CASSIWDRLQNTEAFF,TGTGCCAGTAGTATATGGGACAGATTACAAAACACTGAAGCTTTCTTT